This TCR beta chain is from a study of CD8 T cells in ankylosing spondylitis. The study, taken as a whole, reports: The study identified a TCR beta motif of several highly homologous variants that appeared characteristic of ankylosing spondylitis blood. According to the report, clones linked to the disease were significantly enriched in matched synovial fluid samples taken from ankylosing spondylitis patients. Several of the motif variants were reported before in synovial fluid and blood from reactive arthritis.

Worth noting for this clonotype: As yet, its antigen is unknown.

Each CDR3 protein is one row after TCRdb ran MiXCR on the 5' RACE reads. The sample gives about 360,000 distinct CDR3 sequences, approximately 20% of which show up once; less than 15% is in the top ten. Germline CDR1 is SQVTM and CDR2 is ANQGSEA. The junction had 6 bases not matched to a gene; V was cut back by 6 bases and J by 7 bases. The CDR3 is 12 amino acids. This chain uses TRBV29-1 with TRBJ1-2; the match to TRBD1 covers 9 bases. The sequencing sample was made of blood, either unsorted or a sorted T cell fraction (not recorded which). This receptor was identified in a male donor with ankylosing spondylitis or in good health (not recorded which). The CDR3 DNA reads as TGCAGCGTAGGGACAGGGTCTGGTGGCTACACCTTC. This encodes CSVGTGSGGYTF.